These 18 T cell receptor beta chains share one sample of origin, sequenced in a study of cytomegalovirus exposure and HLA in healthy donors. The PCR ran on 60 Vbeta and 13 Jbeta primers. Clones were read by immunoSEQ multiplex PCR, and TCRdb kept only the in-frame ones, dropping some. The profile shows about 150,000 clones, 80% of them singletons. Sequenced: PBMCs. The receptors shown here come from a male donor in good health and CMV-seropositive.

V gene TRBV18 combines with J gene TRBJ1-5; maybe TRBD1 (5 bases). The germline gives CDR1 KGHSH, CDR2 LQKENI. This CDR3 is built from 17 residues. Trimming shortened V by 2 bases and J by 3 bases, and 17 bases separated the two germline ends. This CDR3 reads CASSPTGAQGYNQPQHF. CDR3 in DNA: TGTGCCAGCTCACCAACCGGAGCGCAGGGCTACAATCAGCCCCAGCATTTT.

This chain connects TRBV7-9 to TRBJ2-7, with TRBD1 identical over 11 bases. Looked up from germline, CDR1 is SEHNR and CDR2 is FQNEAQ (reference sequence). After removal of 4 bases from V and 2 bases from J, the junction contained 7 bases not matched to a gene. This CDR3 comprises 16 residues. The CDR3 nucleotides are TGTGCCAGCAGCTCGGCCCCGGGACAGGGGGCCTACGAGCAGTACTTC. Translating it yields CASSSAPGQGAYEQYF.

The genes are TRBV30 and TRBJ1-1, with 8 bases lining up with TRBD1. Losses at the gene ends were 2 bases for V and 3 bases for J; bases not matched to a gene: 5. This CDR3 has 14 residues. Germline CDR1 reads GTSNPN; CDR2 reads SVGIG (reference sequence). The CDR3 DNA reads TGTGCCTGGAGTCTCACAGGGGGATACACTGAAGCTTTCTTT. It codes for CAWSLTGGYTEAFF.

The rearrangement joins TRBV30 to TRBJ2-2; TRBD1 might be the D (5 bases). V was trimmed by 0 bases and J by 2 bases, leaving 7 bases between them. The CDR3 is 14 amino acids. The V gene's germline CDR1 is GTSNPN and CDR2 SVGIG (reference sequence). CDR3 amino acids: CAWSVGPNTGELFF. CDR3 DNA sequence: TGTGCCTGGAGTGTGGGGCCTAACACCGGGGAGCTGTTTTTT.

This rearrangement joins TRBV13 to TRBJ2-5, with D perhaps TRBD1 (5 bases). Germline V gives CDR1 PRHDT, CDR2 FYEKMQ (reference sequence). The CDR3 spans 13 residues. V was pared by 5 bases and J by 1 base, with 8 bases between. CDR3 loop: CASSPGAQETQYF. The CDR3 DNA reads TGTGCCAGCAGCCCTGGGGCCCAAGAGACCCAGTACTTC.

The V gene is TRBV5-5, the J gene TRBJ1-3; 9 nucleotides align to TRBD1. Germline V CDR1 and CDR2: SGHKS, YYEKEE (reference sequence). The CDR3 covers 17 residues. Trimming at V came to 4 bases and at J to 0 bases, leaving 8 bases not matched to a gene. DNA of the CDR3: TGTGCCAGCAGCCCGGACAGGGGTCTGAGCTCTGGAAACACCATATATTTT. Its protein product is CASSPDRGLSSGNTIYF.

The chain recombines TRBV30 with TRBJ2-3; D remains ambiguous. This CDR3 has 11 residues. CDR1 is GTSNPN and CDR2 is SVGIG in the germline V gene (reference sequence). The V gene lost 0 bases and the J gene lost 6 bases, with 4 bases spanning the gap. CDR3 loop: CAWSVSDTQYF. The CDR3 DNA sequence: TGTGCCTGGAGTGTGAGTGATACGCAGTATTTT.

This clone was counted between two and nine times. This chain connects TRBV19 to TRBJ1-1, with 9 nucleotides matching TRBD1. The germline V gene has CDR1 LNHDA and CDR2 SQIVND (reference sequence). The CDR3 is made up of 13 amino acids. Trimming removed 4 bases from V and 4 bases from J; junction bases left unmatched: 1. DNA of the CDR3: TGTGCCAGTAGTACACAGGGGGCCACTGAAGCTTTCTTT. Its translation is CASSTQGATEAFF.

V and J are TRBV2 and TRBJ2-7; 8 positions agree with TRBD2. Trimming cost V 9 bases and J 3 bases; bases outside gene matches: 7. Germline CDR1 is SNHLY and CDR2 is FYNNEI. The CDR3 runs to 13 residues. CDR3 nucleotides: TGTGCCAGAGCTAGCGGGCCGAACTACGAGCAGTACTTC. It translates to CARASGPNYEQYF.

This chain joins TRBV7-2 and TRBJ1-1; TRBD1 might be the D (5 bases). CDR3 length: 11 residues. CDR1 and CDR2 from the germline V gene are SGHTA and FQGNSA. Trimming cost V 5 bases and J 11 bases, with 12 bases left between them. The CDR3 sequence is CASSPGWWAFF. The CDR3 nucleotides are TGTGCCAGCAGCCCAGGGTGGTGGGCTTTCTTT.

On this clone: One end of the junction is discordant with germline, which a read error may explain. Here the CDR3 DNA reads TGTGCTAGCAGCTTAGAACAGGGGAAGGAGACCCAGTACTTC. The encoded protein is CASSLEQGKETQYF. This chain connects TRBV7-7 to TRBJ2-5, with 7 bases lining up with TRBD1. The germline V gene has CDR1 SSHAT and CDR2 FNYEAQ (reference sequence). The CDR3 is 14 amino acids.

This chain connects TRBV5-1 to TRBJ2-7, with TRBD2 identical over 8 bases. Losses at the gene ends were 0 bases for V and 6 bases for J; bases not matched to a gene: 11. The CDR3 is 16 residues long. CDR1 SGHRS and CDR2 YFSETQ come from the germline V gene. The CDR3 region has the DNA TGCGCCAGCAGCTTGGCGGGGGGGAATTTTGTAGGCGAGCAGTACTTC. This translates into CASSLAGGNFVGEQYF.

The CDR3 loop reads CASSLLAGRTDTQYF. In nucleotides, the CDR3 is TGTGCCAGCAGTTTGCTAGCGGGACGCACAGATACGCAGTATTTT. V is TRBV28 and J is TRBJ2-3, with 9 bases fitting TRBD2. Germline CDR1 reads MDHEN; CDR2 reads SYDVKM. The CDR3 sequence is 15 residues long. With 3 bases clipped from V and 1 base from J, the junction kept 2 bases outside the gene matches.

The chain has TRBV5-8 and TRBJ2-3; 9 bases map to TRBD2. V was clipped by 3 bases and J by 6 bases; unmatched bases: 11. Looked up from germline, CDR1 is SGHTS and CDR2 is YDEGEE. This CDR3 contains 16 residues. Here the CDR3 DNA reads TGTGCCAGCAGCTCCCCGGGACTAGCCTCCTTGGATACGCAGTATTTT. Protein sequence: CASSSPGLASLDTQYF.

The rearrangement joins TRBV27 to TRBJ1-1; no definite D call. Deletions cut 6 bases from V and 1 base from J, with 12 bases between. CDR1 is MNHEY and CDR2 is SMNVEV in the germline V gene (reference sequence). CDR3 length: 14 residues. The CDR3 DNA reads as TGTGCCAGCAGACCGTTGGCTGCGAACACTGAAGCTTTCTTT. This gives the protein CASRPLAANTEAFF.

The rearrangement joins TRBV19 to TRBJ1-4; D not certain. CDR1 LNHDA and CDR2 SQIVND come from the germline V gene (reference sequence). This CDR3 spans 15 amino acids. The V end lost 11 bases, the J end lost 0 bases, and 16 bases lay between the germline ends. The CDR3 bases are TGTGCCTCAGCGGCCCTGGGTCCAACTAATGAAAAACTGTTTTTT. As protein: CASAALGPTNEKLFF.

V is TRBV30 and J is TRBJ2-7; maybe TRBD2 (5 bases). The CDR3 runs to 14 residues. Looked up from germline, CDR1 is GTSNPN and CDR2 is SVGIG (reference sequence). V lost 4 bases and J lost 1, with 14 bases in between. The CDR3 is CAWTAAIISYEQYF. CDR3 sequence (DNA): TGTGCCTGGACAGCGGCCATCATTTCCTACGAGCAGTACTTC.

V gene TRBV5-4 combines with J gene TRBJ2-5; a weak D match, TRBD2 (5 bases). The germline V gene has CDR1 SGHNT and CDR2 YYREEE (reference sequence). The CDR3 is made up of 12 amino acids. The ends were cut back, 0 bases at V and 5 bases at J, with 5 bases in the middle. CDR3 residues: CASSLGTETQYF. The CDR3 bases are TGTGCCAGCAGCTTGGGGACTGAGACCCAGTACTTC.